This T cell receptor beta chain is from a study of shared clonotypes between healthy human individuals. About the study: The study used three CD4 naive, three CD4 memory, two CD8 naive and one CD8 memory plate per donor.

It was at deep level that the assay was run. Assay: immunoSEQ multiplex PCR; the TCRdb copy retains only in-frame clones and omits some. In the table there are 700,000 to 950,000 clones, 90% to 98% of which are singletons. Terminally differentiated effector memory CD45RA+ cells were excluded by CCR7 positive selection of CD45RO-negative cells. Sample: naive CD8+ T cells sorted from blood. This sequence was found in a man younger than 40 in good health.

DNA of the CDR3: TGTGCCAGTAGTTTTTGGGGTGTGAACACTGAAGCTTTCTTT. It yields the protein CASSFWGVNTEAFF. The genes are TRBV19 and TRBJ1-1; D remains ambiguous. Trimming stripped 5 bases from V and 0 bases from J, with 10 bases between. CDR3 length: 14 residues. CDR1 is LNHDA, CDR2 SQIVND, per germline (reference sequence).